These 9 T cell receptor beta chains were all obtained from the same sample, sequenced in a study of shared clonotypes between healthy human individuals. Sequencing used immunoSEQ multiplex PCR; TCRdb keeps in-frame clones, though not all of them. The data show around 1.9 million clones, approximately 92% seen once. In the naive CD8 group, cells lacked CD45RO and were positively selected for CCR7, so terminally differentiated effector memory CD45RA+ cells were left out. What was sequenced was naive CD8+ T cells from PBMCs. These receptors all stem from a young man in good health. Some clones in this sample may be carry-over from other donors' samples.

This chain links TRBV19 with TRBJ2-3; D is uncertain. Germline CDR1 and CDR2: LNHDA and SQIVND (reference sequence). The CDR3 loop spans 13 amino acids. Trimming shortened V by 3 bases and J by 6 bases, and 10 bases separated the two germline ends. CDR3 protein: CASSMWPEDTQYF. CDR3 nucleotide sequence: TGTGCCAGTAGTATGTGGCCCGAGGATACGCAGTATTTT. The full variable domain, its missing parts supplied by reference TRBV19 and TRBJ2-3, is DGGITQSPKYLFRKEGQNVTLSCEQNLNHDAMYWYRQDPGQGLRLIYYSQIVNDFQKGDIAEGYSVSREKKESFPLTVTSAQKNPTAFYLCASSMWPEDTQYFGPGTRLTVL.

This clone was seen a single time. The gene calls are TRBV9 and TRBJ2-1, with 9 bases aligning to TRBD2. The J segment lost 1 base and the V segment lost 3 bases, leaving 8 bases of the junction unmatched. Germline CDR1 and CDR2: SGDLS and YYNGEE. The CDR3 is made up of 17 amino acids. DNA for the CDR3: TGTGCCAGCAGCGCACAGCTTCTAGCGGGATCCTACAATGAGCAGTTCTTC. Protein: CASSAQLLAGSYNEQFF. Supplemented by reference TRBV9 and TRBJ2-1, the full variable domain reads DSGVTQTPKHLITATGQRVTLRCSPRSGDLSVYWYQQSLDQGLQFLIQYYNGEERAKGNILERFSAQQFPDLHSELNLSSLELGDSALYFCASSAQLLAGSYNEQFFGPGTRLTVL.

This chain links TRBV27 with TRBJ2-3; TRBD2 agrees at 13 bases. Germline CDR1 is MNHEY and CDR2 is SMNVEV (reference sequence). With V trimmed by 5 bases and J by 6 bases, 11 bases remained unmatched. This CDR3 spans 17 amino acids. Here the CDR3 DNA reads TGTGCCAGCAGTCTCCCTCGGACTAGCGGGAGTGTGGATACGCAGTATTTT. It codes for CASSLPRTSGSVDTQYF.

The chain combines TRBV7-6 with TRBJ1-1; 9 bases line up with TRBD1. Germline V gives CDR1 SGHVS, CDR2 FNYEAQ. With V trimmed by 4 bases and J by 7 bases, 7 bases remained unmatched. This CDR3 is 14 amino acids long. Here the CDR3 reads CASSSTGGVGEAFF. The CDR3 region has the DNA TGTGCCAGCAGCTCGACAGGGGGAGTCGGTGAAGCTTTCTTT.

This clone has only a few counts. The rearrangement joins TRBV7-9 to TRBJ1-1, with D maybe TRBD1 (5 bases). V lost 5 bases to trimming and J lost 3 bases, with 16 bases between them. The V gene's germline CDR1 is SEHNR and CDR2 FQNEAQ (reference sequence). CDR3 size: 15 residues. CDR3 loop: CASSPSEGRYTEAFF. In DNA form, the CDR3 reads TGTGCCAGCAGCCCGTCCGAGGGGCGGTACACTGAAGCTTTCTTT.

The chain has TRBV27 and TRBJ1-2; 9 bases are a match to TRBD1. The V gene end was trimmed by 4 bases and the J gene end by 6 bases; junction bases not matched to a gene: 12. From germline, CDR1 is MNHEY and CDR2 SMNVEV (reference sequence). CDR3 length: 16 residues. CDR3 nucleotide sequence: TGTGCCAGCAGTTCCCGGGACAGGGAATCCCCCCATGGCTACACCTTC. This gives the protein CASSSRDRESPHGYTF.

The J gene is TRBJ2-1, the V gene TRBV4-3; 9 bases align to TRBD2. Germline V lookup: CDR1 LGHNA, CDR2 YSLEER. This CDR3 has 14 amino acids. After removal of 4 bases from V and 6 bases from J, the junction contained 4 bases not matched to a gene. This CDR3 reads CASSPGLAPNEQFF. The CDR3 nucleotides are TGCGCCAGCAGCCCGGGACTAGCTCCCAATGAGCAGTTCTTC.

The CDR3 DNA reads as TGTGCCACCAGCAGCTTGCGGGTTGGGGGAGCTAATGAAAAACTGTTTTTT. Translation gives CATSSLRVGGANEKLFF. This chain links TRBV15 with TRBJ1-4; a weak D match, TRBD1 (5 bases). V lost 3 bases, J lost 3 bases, and 17 bases lay in between. This CDR3 contains 17 residues. Looked up from germline, CDR1 is LNHNV and CDR2 is YYDKDF (reference sequence).

The chain recombines TRBV15 with TRBJ2-1, with D perhaps TRBD2 (5 bases). CDR1 is LNHNV, CDR2 YYDKDF, per germline (reference sequence). The length of the CDR3 is 18 residues. V was trimmed by 0 bases and J by 5 bases, leaving 20 bases between them. This CDR3 is CATSRDLVLPRRDNEQFF. The CDR3 nucleotides read TGTGCCACCAGCAGAGATCTTGTCTTGCCCCGGCGGGACAATGAGCAGTTCTTC.